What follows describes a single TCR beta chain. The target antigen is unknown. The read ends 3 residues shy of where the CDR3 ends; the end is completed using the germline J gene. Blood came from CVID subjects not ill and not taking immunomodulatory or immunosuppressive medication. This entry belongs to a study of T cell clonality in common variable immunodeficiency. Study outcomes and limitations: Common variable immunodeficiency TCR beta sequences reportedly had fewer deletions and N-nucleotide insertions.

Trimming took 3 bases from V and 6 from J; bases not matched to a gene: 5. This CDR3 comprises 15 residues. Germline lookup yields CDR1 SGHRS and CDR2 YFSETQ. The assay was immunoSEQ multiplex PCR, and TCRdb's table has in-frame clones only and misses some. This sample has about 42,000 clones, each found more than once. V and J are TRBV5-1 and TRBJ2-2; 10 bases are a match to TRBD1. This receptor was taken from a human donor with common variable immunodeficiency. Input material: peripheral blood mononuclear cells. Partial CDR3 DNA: TGCGCCAGCAGCTCCGCCGGGACAGGGGCCGGGGAG. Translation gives CASSSAGTGAGE. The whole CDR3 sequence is CASSSAGTGAGELFF. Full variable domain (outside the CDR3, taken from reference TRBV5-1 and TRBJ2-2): KAGVTQTPRYLIKTRGQQVTLSCSPISGHRSVSWYQQTPGQGLQFLFEYFSETQRNKGNFPGRFSGRQFSNSRSEMNVSTLELGDSALYLCASSSAGTGAGELFFGEGSRLTVL.